This T cell receptor (beta chain) was obtained from a study of response to subunit inactivated influenza vaccine. CDR1 MNHEY and CDR2 SVGEGT come from the germline V gene. The CDR3 spans 15 residues. Deletions cut 6 bases from V and 0 bases from J, with 12 bases between. One entry per CDR3 protein results from TCRdb running MiXCR on the RT-PCR reads. The sample lists over 800,000 distinct CDR3 sequences; about 20% were seen once. This clonotype was detected a few times. Its matching antigen is unknown. Study-wide points: The authors offered the suggestion that each seasonal influenza vaccination recruits few new T cells.

V and J are TRBV6-2 or TRBV6-3 and TRBJ1-3, with D unresolved. The sequence was collected from a man aged 50 or older who received an inactivated influenza vaccine. Sequencing was performed on PBMCs from blood, taken about 5 days after vaccination. CDR3 in amino acids: CASSSHSSSGNTIYF. The DNA for the CDR3 is TGTGCCAGCAGCTCGCACAGCTCCTCTGGAAACACCATATATTTT.